One and the same sample provided the 21 T cell receptor beta chains below, sequenced in a study of T cells in Graves' hyperthyroidism and ophthalmopathy. RNA transcripts served as the template for amplifying TCR beta CDR3 regions. Using the HTBI primer set, a first-round RT-PCR was run on the TCR CDR3. TCRdb itself ran the multiplex PCR reads through MiXCR, one entry per CDR3 protein. The table lists hundreds of thousands of distinct CDR3 sequences, around 15% of them singletons. The sequenced sample consisted of blood. These receptors all come from a woman aged 40 to 50 with Graves' ophthalmopathy.

This clonotype was found a few times. The rearrangement links TRBV5-1 to TRBJ1-1, with D tentatively TRBD1 (5 bases). This CDR3 has 15 amino acids. V gave up 0 bases and J gave up 4 bases, with 13 bases separating them. The germline CDR1 and CDR2 sequences are SGHRS and YFSETQ. The CDR3 DNA reads as TGCGCCAGCAGCTTGGCCGGGGCCCCGAGCACTGAAGCTTTCTTT. Translating it yields CASSLAGAPSTEAFF.

Many counts were recorded for this clonotype. V usage is TRBV19 and J usage is TRBJ2-5; 7 bases are shared with TRBD1. J lost 4 bases, V lost 4 bases, and 6 bases had no gene match. CDR1 and CDR2 from the germline V gene are LNHDA and SQIVND (reference sequence). The CDR3 runs to 14 residues. CDR3: CASSTQGVIETQYF. DNA for the CDR3: TGTGCCAGTAGTACCCAGGGGGTGATAGAGACCCAGTACTTC. Full variable domain (outside the CDR3, taken from reference TRBV19 and TRBJ2-5): DGGITQSPKYLFRKEGQNVTLSCEQNLNHDAMYWYRQDPGQGLRLIYYSQIVNDFQKGDIAEGYSVSREKKESFPLTVTSAQKNPTAFYLCASSTQGVIETQYFGPGTRLLVL.

This clonotype occurred many times. V usage is TRBV7-8 and J usage is TRBJ1-2, with 10 bases that match TRBD1. CDR1 is SGHVS and CDR2 is FQNEAQ in the germline V gene. Trimming cost V 5 bases and J 6 bases; bases outside gene matches: 9. The CDR3 has 15 residues. The CDR3 coding sequence is TGTGCCAGCAGCCCCCGCGCGACAGGGGGCGATGGCTACACCTTC. Amino acids: CASSPRATGGDGYTF.

This clonotype came up many times. V usage is TRBV28 and J usage is TRBJ1-2; no definite D call. The CDR3 is made up of 13 amino acids. V shed 5 bases and J shed 4 bases, with 11 bases lying between them. Per germline, CDR1 MDHEN and CDR2 SYDVKM. CDR3 DNA: TGTGCCAGCAGTCCTGACACGACCTATGGCTACACCTTC. Encoded protein: CASSPDTTYGYTF.

The CDR3 DNA is TGTGCCAGCAGCGCAACCGGGACCGAATCCTACGAGCAGTACTTC. Amino acid sequence: CASSATGTESYEQYF. V usage is TRBV11-2 and J usage is TRBJ2-7, with D tentatively TRBD1 or TRBD2 (5 bases each). V was cut by 5 bases and J by 1 base, with 15 bases left in between. The germline V gene encodes CDR1 SGHAT and CDR2 FQNNGV. This CDR3 comprises 15 residues.

This clonotype was seen many times. The V call is TRBV28, the J call TRBJ2-5, with 7 bases fitting TRBD1. CDR1 MDHEN and CDR2 SYDVKM come from the germline V gene. V lost 7 bases to trimming and J lost 4 bases; unmatched junction nucleotides: 15. The CDR3 runs to 16 residues. This chain's CDR3 is CASTPTRTGWGETQYF. The CDR3 bases are TGTGCCAGCACCCCAACGCGGACAGGTTGGGGAGAGACCCAGTACTTC.

The sample holds many counts of this clonotype. The chain carries TRBV7-8 and TRBJ2-7; 11 positions match TRBD1. This CDR3 spans 16 amino acids. Germline-derived CDR1 and CDR2 are SGHVS and FQNEAQ. The V gene end was trimmed by 5 bases and the J gene end by 3 bases; junction bases not matched to a gene: 9. The DNA for the CDR3 is TGTGCCAGCAGCCCCCACCCGGGACAGGGGGGCTACGAGCAGTACTTC. Translation gives CASSPHPGQGGYEQYF.

This clonotype was counted many times. The rearrangement links TRBV7-9 to TRBJ2-7; D is possibly TRBD2 (6 bases). The V and J ends lost 4 bases and 2 bases respectively, with 15 bases between them. Germline V gene lookup returns CDR1 SEHNR and CDR2 FQNEAQ (reference sequence). CDR3 length: 15 residues. CDR3 region: CASSSGTLPTYEQYF. CDR3 DNA sequence: TGTGCCAGCAGCTCCGGGACTCTACCAACCTACGAGCAGTACTTC.

In this sample, this clonotype turned up many times. The chain is built from TRBV27 and TRBJ2-7, with TRBD1 matching over 8 bases. Trimming took 5 bases from V and 9 from J; bases not matched to a gene: 12. CDR1 and CDR2 from the germline V gene are MNHEY and SMNVEV (reference sequence). The CDR3 consists of 14 residues. CDR3 amino acids: CASSPGTGRLGQYF. The CDR3 nucleotides are TGTGCCAGCAGTCCCGGGACAGGTCGACTGGGGCAGTACTTC.

This clonotype was detected ten times or more. The chain employs TRBV6-1 and TRBJ1-2; D ambiguous. Per germline, CDR1 MNHNS and CDR2 SASEGT. The CDR3 totals 11 residues. Trimming shortened V by 6 bases and J by 7 bases, and 9 bases separated the two germline ends. CDR3 sequence: CASRSYLGYTF. CDR3 sequence (DNA): TGTGCCAGCAGATCCTACCTTGGCTACACCTTC.

In its sample, this clonotype was seen many times. This rearrangement joins TRBV28 to TRBJ2-7; the D gene is possibly TRBD1 (5 bases). The CDR3 contains 15 residues. Trimming removed 3 bases at V and 4 bases at J, with 16 bases between. Germline CDR1 is MDHEN and CDR2 is SYDVKM. The CDR3 region is CASSFLGARVYEQYF. The CDR3 DNA follows: TGTGCCAGCAGTTTCTTAGGGGCGCGCGTGTACGAGCAGTACTTC.

In this sample, this clonotype turned up many times. CDR3 amino acids: CSVRGALSVETSGRYEQYF. The CDR3 bases are TGCAGCGTGAGGGGGGCGCTGAGTGTCGAGACTAGCGGGAGGTACGAGCAGTACTTC. The chain joins TRBV29-1 to TRBJ2-7, with TRBD2 matching 13 bases. Looked up from germline, CDR1 is SQVTM and CDR2 is ANQGSEA. The CDR3 contains 19 residues. The junction had 21 bases not matched to a gene; V was cut back by 6 bases and J by 4 bases.

This clonotype was found many times. The CDR3 DNA reads as TGTGCCAGCGGTGCCCTTGACAGTCCCTACGAGCAGTACTTC. Its protein product is CASGALDSPYEQYF. This chain joins TRBV12-3 or TRBV12-4 and TRBJ2-7; possibly TRBD1 for D (5 bases). The germline V and J ends were trimmed by 8 bases and 2 bases, with 16 bases remaining between them. This CDR3 region has 14 residues.

V is TRBV20-1 and J is TRBJ2-7; a possible D gene is TRBD1 (5 bases). The CDR3 contains 12 residues. Germline CDR1 DFQATT, CDR2 SNEGSKA (reference sequence). Trimming pared 4 bases from V and 3 bases from J, leaving 10 bases between. The CDR3 coding sequence is TGCAGTGCTAAAATACAGGACTACGAGCAGTACTTC. Translated: CSAKIQDYEQYF.

This clonotype was seen ten or more times. The chain joins TRBV19 to TRBJ2-7; 8 nucleotides align to TRBD1. Germline V gene data show CDR1 as LNHDA and CDR2 as SQIVND (reference sequence). The trim removed 6 bases at V and 2 bases at J, leaving 6 bases unmatched. This CDR3 is built from 14 residues. In DNA, the CDR3 is TGTGCCAGTAGACGGGACAGGAGCACCTACGAGCAGTACTTC. Its protein is CASRRDRSTYEQYF.

This clonotype was picked up many times. This chain links TRBV27 with TRBJ2-7; D is possibly TRBD2 (6 bases). CDR1 is MNHEY and CDR2 is SMNVEV in the germline V gene (reference sequence). The CDR3 consists of 15 residues. The V and J ends lost 6 bases and 1 base respectively, with 16 bases between them. The CDR3 reads CASRPVLARSYEQYF. DNA of the CDR3: TGTGCCAGCAGACCAGTTCTAGCGCGTTCCTACGAGCAGTACTTC.

Comment on this clonotype: A much larger clone differs by one base, so this may be a read error. The DNA for the CDR3 is TGTGCCAGCAGCTCACAACCGGGCCCCTACGAGCAGTACTTC. It translates to CASSSQPGPYEQYF. The chain couples TRBV5-6 to TRBJ2-7; no clear D gene. Looked up from germline, CDR1 is SGHDT and CDR2 is YYEEEE. The ends were cut back, 3 bases at V and 2 bases at J, with 12 bases in the middle. The CDR3 totals 14 residues. The whole variable domain, remainder taken from reference TRBV5-6 and TRBJ2-7, is DAGVTQSPTHLIKTRGQQVTLRCSPKSGHDTVSWYQQALGQGPQFIFQYYEEEERQRGNFPDRFSGHQFPNYSSELNVNALLLGDSALYLCASSSQPGPYEQYFGPGTRLTVT.

Many counts were recorded for this clonotype. The chain uses TRBV28 and TRBJ1-5; D is possibly TRBD1 (5 bases). Trimming pared 7 bases from V and 5 bases from J, leaving 12 bases between. The CDR3 has 13 amino acids. Germline V gene lookup returns CDR1 MDHEN and CDR2 SYDVKM. CDR3 nucleotides: TGTGCCAGCAAAACAGGTTTCGATCAGCCCCAGCATTTT. This encodes CASKTGFDQPQHF.

The sample holds many counts of this clonotype. The V gene is TRBV27, the J gene TRBJ2-7; the match to TRBD1 covers 7 bases. V was pared by 5 bases and J by 5 bases, with 9 bases of the junction left unmatched. This CDR3 region has 14 residues. Germline loops: CDR1 MNHEY, CDR2 SMNVEV (reference sequence). The chain's CDR3 is CASSRRQGSHEQYF. The CDR3 nucleotides read TGTGCCAGCAGTCGAAGACAGGGTTCCCACGAGCAGTACTTC.

In its sample, this clonotype was seen many times. The J gene is TRBJ1-5, the V gene TRBV30; D uncertain. CDR1 and CDR2 (germline): GTSNPN, SVGIG (reference sequence). This CDR3 contains 13 residues. The V end was cut by 2 bases, the J end by 0 bases, with 5 bases between. The CDR3 region is CAWSRDSNQPQHF. In DNA form, the CDR3 reads TGTGCCTGGAGTCGAGATAGCAATCAGCCCCAGCATTTT. The whole variable domain, remainder taken from reference TRBV30 and TRBJ1-5, is SQTIHQWPATLVQPVGSPLSLECTVEGTSNPNLYWYRQAAGRGLQLLFYSVGIGQISSEVPQNLSASRPQDRQFILSSKKLLLSDSGFYLCAWSRDSNQPQHFGDGTRLSIL.

This clonotype was seen repeatedly, ten times or more. The chain is built from TRBV29-1 and TRBJ2-5, with D perhaps matching TRBD1 or TRBD2 (5 bases each). The CDR3 consists of 12 residues. CDR1 and CDR2 from the germline V gene are SQVTM and ANQGSEA. V was shortened by 6 bases and J by 4 bases, with 12 bases between the two germline ends. The CDR3 DNA follows: TGCAGCGTGGAGGATGGGGGAGAGACCCAGTACTTC. Translating it yields CSVEDGGETQYF.